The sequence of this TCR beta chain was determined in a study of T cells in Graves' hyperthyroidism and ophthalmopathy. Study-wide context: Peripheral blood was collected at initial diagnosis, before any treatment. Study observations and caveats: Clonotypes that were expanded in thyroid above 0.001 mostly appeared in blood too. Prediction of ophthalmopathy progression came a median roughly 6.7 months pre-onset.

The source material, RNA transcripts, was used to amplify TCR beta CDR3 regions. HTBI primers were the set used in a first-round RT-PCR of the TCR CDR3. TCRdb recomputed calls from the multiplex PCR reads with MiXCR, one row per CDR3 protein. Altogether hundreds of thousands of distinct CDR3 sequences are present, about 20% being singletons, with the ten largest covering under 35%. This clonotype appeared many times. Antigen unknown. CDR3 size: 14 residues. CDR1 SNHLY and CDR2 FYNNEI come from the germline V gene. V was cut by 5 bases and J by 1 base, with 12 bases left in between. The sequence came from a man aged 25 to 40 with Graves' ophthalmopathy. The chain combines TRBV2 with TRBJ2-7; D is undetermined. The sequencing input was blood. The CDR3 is CASSTNTASYEQYF. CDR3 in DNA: TGTGCCAGCAGTACAAACACGGCGTCCTACGAGCAGTACTTC.